Presented here are 27 T cell receptor beta chains from one specimen sequenced in a study of T cell changes during pregnancy in multiple sclerosis. Libraries were prepared by immunoSEQ multiplex PCR; TCRdb keeps only in-frame clonotypes and omits some of them. The table includes about 110,000 clones, 85% to 95% detected once. The specimen was peripheral blood, collected after pregnancy. These TCRs come from a female donor with multiple sclerosis, enrolled in a pregnancy study.

This clone appeared a single time. This chain links TRBV6-6 with TRBJ1-5; weak D call: TRBD1 (6 bases). The V gene's germline CDR1 is MNHNY and CDR2 SVGAGI (reference sequence). Trimming cost V 4 bases and J 5 bases, with 12 bases left between them. The CDR3 has 14 residues. CDR3 region: CASSLQGRDQPQHF. The DNA for the CDR3 is TGTGCCAGCAGTTTACAGGGTCGGGATCAGCCCCAGCATTTT.

J is TRBJ1-2 and V is TRBV28, with a tentative D call TRBD1 (5 bases). Trimming took off 5 bases at V and 2 bases at J, with 9 bases between the two ends. This CDR3 region has 13 residues. From germline, CDR1 is MDHEN and CDR2 SYDVKM. CDR3: CASSVQANYGYTF. The CDR3 DNA follows: TGTGCCAGCAGTGTACAGGCAAACTATGGCTACACCTTC.

V and J are TRBV14 and TRBJ1-1; no clear D gene. The CDR3 extends over 13 amino acids. Trimming left V 2 bases short and J 4 bases short, with 8 bases between. CDR1 SGHDN and CDR2 FVKESK come from the germline V gene. CDR3 DNA sequence: TGTGCCAGCAGCCAACAGGTGGGCACTGAAGCTTTCTTT. The encoded protein is CASSQQVGTEAFF.

The chain uses TRBV28 and TRBJ2-3; D might be TRBD2 (5 bases). The germline V gene has CDR1 MDHEN and CDR2 SYDVKM. Deletions cut 4 bases from V and 8 bases from J, with 16 bases between. The CDR3 sequence is 14 residues long. The CDR3 coding sequence is TGTGCCAGCAGTTCGGGCTCGACCGGAGGTACGCAGTATTTT. Its protein is CASSSGSTGGTQYF.

The table lists this clone with a count of one. The gene calls are TRBV10-2 and TRBJ1-3; unclear D gene. Germline loops: CDR1 WSHSY, CDR2 SAAADI. The CDR3 spans 13 residues. V gave up 5 bases and J gave up 1 base, with 6 bases separating them. CDR3 residues: CASSHNSGNTIYF. CDR3 sequence (DNA): TGCGCCAGCAGTCACAATTCTGGAAACACCATATATTTT.

The rearrangement uses TRBV28 and TRBJ1-4; D is possibly TRBD1 (6 bases). Germline CDR1 and CDR2: MDHEN and SYDVKM. V was cut by 8 bases and J by 4 bases, with 14 bases left in between. This CDR3 region has 14 residues. CDR3 nucleotides: TGTGCCAGCTCCCACAGGACAGTTAATGAAAAACTGTTTTTT. This translates into CASSHRTVNEKLFF. Variable domain in full (rest from reference TRBV28 and TRBJ1-4): DVKVTQSSRYLVKRTGEKVFLECVQDMDHENMFWYRQDPGLGLRLIYFSYDVKMKEKGDIPEGYSVSREKKERFSLILESASTNQTSMYLCASSHRTVNEKLFFGSGTQLSVL.

The chain recombines TRBV10-1 with TRBJ2-7, with TRBD1 as a possible D gene (6 bases). CDR1 and CDR2 (germline): WNHNN, SYGVQD (reference sequence). This CDR3 comprises 13 residues. V shed 10 bases and J shed 2 bases, with 15 bases lying between them. CDR3 sequence reads: CANQYRVPYEQYF. The CDR3 region has the DNA TGCGCCAACCAATACAGGGTCCCCTACGAGCAGTACTTC.

There are a few counts of this clone. The rearrangement links TRBV30 to TRBJ1-6; the D is unclear. CDR3 length: 12 residues. Trimming pared 3 bases from V and 9 bases from J, leaving 9 bases between. CDR1 and CDR2 (germline): GTSNPN, SVGIG (reference sequence). The CDR3 loop is CAWRVFGSPLHF. Here the CDR3 DNA reads TGTGCCTGGAGAGTGTTCGGTTCACCCCTCCACTTT.

About this clone: The sample carries other DNA sequences with the same CDR3. The V and J genes are TRBV5-1 and TRBJ2-3; 9 positions match TRBD1. After removal of 5 bases from V and 4 bases from J, the junction contained 5 bases not matched to a gene. CDR3 length: 14 amino acids. Germline lookup yields CDR1 SGHRS and CDR2 YFSETQ. CDR3 sequence reads: CASSPTGGADTQYF. The CDR3 DNA follows: TGCGCCAGCAGTCCCACAGGGGGCGCAGATACGCAGTATTTT.

The rearrangement joins TRBV5-1 to TRBJ1-4; D remains ambiguous. V lost 5 bases and J 4 bases, leaving 12 bases between the germline ends. Germline-derived CDR1 and CDR2 are SGHRS and YFSETQ. The CDR3 contains 14 residues. The CDR3 loop is CASRVGLINEKLFF. CDR3 nucleotide sequence: TGCGCCAGCAGGGTTGGACTGATTAATGAAAAACTGTTTTTT.

Only one count was recorded for this clone. The chain links TRBV19 to TRBJ2-5; 13 nucleotides agree with TRBD2. The germline V gene has CDR1 LNHDA and CDR2 SQIVND (reference sequence). This CDR3 has 15 amino acids. Losses at the gene ends were 1 base for V and 5 bases for J; bases not matched to a gene: 1. As DNA, the CDR3 is TGTGCCAGTAGTATAGGGACTAGCGGGAGTGAGACCCAGTACTTC. Its protein is CASSIGTSGSETQYF.

The chain has TRBV2 and TRBJ1-5, with TRBD1 as a possible D gene (6 bases). The CDR3 has 18 amino acids. The germline CDR1 and CDR2 sequences are SNHLY and FYNNEI. V was cut by 4 bases and J by 0 bases, with 19 bases left in between. The CDR3 is CASSGAHKDRYSNQPQHF. CDR3 in DNA: TGTGCCAGCAGTGGGGCGCATAAGGACAGATATAGCAATCAGCCCCAGCATTTT.

The rearrangement links TRBV5-1 to TRBJ2-2; 13 positions match TRBD2. The trim removed 4 bases at V and 6 bases at J, leaving 6 bases unmatched. The CDR3 has 16 amino acids. Germline CDR1 is SGHRS and CDR2 is YFSETQ. The CDR3 sequence is CASSPGLAGTSGELFF. The CDR3 nucleotides read TGCGCCAGCAGCCCGGGACTAGCGGGAACCTCCGGGGAGCTGTTTTTT.

This clone is a singleton in its sample. DNA for the CDR3: TGCGCCAGCAGTATAACAGGGTACCAAGAGACCCAGTACTTC. Its protein is CASSITGYQETQYF. V is TRBV5-1 and J is TRBJ2-5; D is perhaps TRBD1 (6 bases). CDR3 length equals 14 residues. V was cut by 5 bases and J by 0 bases, with 11 bases left in between. Germline V gene sequence: CDR1 SGHRS, CDR2 YFSETQ.

This chain links TRBV4-1 with TRBJ1-3; TRBD1 matches 7 bases. V lost 1 base and J lost 2; bases outside the gene matches: 5. The CDR3 contains 16 residues. Germline V gene sequence: CDR1 MGHRA, CDR2 YSYEKL. CDR3 sequence reads: CASSQAGTATGNTIYF. CDR3 bases: TGCGCCAGCAGCCAAGCCGGGACAGCCACTGGAAACACCATATATTTT.

The rearrangement links TRBV9 to TRBJ2-1, with D uncertain. V lost 4 bases, J lost 8 bases, and 10 bases lay in between. This CDR3 spans 12 amino acids. The germline V gene has CDR1 SGDLS and CDR2 YYNGEE. The CDR3 DNA reads TGTGCCAGCAGCTCGCGAGTGGATGAGCAGTTCTTC. Translated, it gives CASSSRVDEQFF.

The chain has TRBV5-1 and TRBJ1-1; 8 nucleotides match TRBD1. This CDR3 contains 15 residues. Per the germline V gene, CDR1 is SGHRS and CDR2 is YFSETQ. J gave up 0 bases and V 4 bases, and 5 bases lay outside the gene matches. The DNA of the CDR3 is TGCGCCAGCAGCCCACAGGGGGGCATGAACACTGAAGCTTTCTTT. Translation: CASSPQGGMNTEAFF.

The genes are TRBV6-6 and TRBJ1-2; 7 bases match TRBD1. Trimming cost V 5 bases and J 5 bases; bases outside gene matches: 5. Germline assignment: CDR1 MNHNY and CDR2 SVGAGI (reference sequence). The CDR3 runs 13 residues. DNA of the CDR3: TGTGCCAGCAGTCCGACAGGGTCGTATGGCTACACCTTC. Translating gives CASSPTGSYGYTF.

This clone was recorded once. The chain joins TRBV19 to TRBJ2-3; 12 positions match TRBD2. J lost 4 bases, V lost 5 bases, and 13 bases had no gene match. Per germline, CDR1 LNHDA and CDR2 SQIVND (reference sequence). The CDR3 is 18 residues long. The CDR3 bases are TGTGCCAGTAGTCTTTCTAGCGGGGGGGCCCCCCCTGCAGATACGCAGTATTTT. This translates into CASSLSSGGAPPADTQYF. The entire variable domain, with the rest obtained from reference TRBV19 and TRBJ2-3, is as follows: DGGITQSPKYLFRKEGQNVTLSCEQNLNHDAMYWYRQDPGQGLRLIYYSQIVNDFQKGDIAEGYSVSREKKESFPLTVTSAQKNPTAFYLCASSLSSGGAPPADTQYFGPGTRLTVL.

The V gene is TRBV9, the J gene TRBJ1-2, with D unclear. V was trimmed by 0 bases and J by 0 bases, leaving 9 bases between them. Germline CDR1 reads SGDLS; CDR2 reads YYNGEE. CDR3 size: 15 residues. The CDR3 DNA reads as TGTGCCAGCAGCGTAGGGGCAGCTACTAACTATGGCTACACCTTC. This gives the protein CASSVGAATNYGYTF.

This clone has only one observation. V and J are TRBV19 and TRBJ2-7; 9 bases map to TRBD1. CDR1 LNHDA and CDR2 SQIVND come from the germline V gene (reference sequence). CDR3 length equals 13 residues. After removal of 4 bases from V and 3 bases from J, the junction contained 1 base not matched to a gene. Here the CDR3 reads CASSRDRVYEQYF. CDR3 DNA sequence: TGTGCCAGTAGTAGGGACAGGGTCTACGAGCAGTACTTC.

The chain is built from TRBV2 and TRBJ2-1, with D possibly matching TRBD1 (8 bases). Trimming took off 6 bases at V and 7 bases at J, with 10 bases between the two ends. The length of the CDR3 is 12 residues. From germline, CDR1 is SNHLY and CDR2 FYNNEI. CDR3 nucleotide sequence: TGTGCCAGCAGACAGGGGGGGAATGAGCAGTTCTTC. As protein: CASRQGGNEQFF.

This clone was counted only a few times. The chain links TRBV5-1 to TRBJ1-1, with TRBD1 identical over 8 bases. The CDR3 consists of 14 residues. Trimming took 3 bases from V and 1 from J; bases not matched to a gene: 2. CDR1 and CDR2 from the germline V gene are SGHRS and YFSETQ. CDR3 DNA: TGCGCCAGCAGCTGGGACAGGAGGAACACTGAAGCTTTCTTT. Residues: CASSWDRRNTEAFF.

The chain combines TRBV2 with TRBJ1-5; the D gene is possibly TRBD1 (5 bases). Trimming stripped 5 bases from V and 4 bases from J, with 9 bases between. Germline CDR1 is SNHLY and CDR2 is FYNNEI. The CDR3 runs to 13 residues. CDR3 sequence: CASSSDTNQPQHF. CDR3 in DNA: TGTGCCAGCAGTTCGGACACTAATCAGCCCCAGCATTTT.

The rearrangement uses TRBV18 and TRBJ1-3; D not certain. V lost 1 base and J 3 bases, leaving 16 bases between the germline ends. The CDR3 covers 17 residues. Germline CDR1 and CDR2: KGHSH and LQKENI. CDR3 in amino acids: CASSPRIIGDGGNTIYF. The DNA of the CDR3 is TGTGCCAGCTCACCACGAATTATAGGAGACGGTGGAAACACCATATATTTT.

This clone appeared a single time. This chain links TRBV2 with TRBJ2-2; 7 bases are a match to TRBD1. Per the germline V gene, CDR1 is SNHLY and CDR2 is FYNNEI. The trim removed 8 bases at V and 3 bases at J, leaving 9 bases unmatched. The CDR3 totals 15 residues. CDR3 residues: CASFRDSQYTGELFF. CDR3 DNA sequence: TGTGCCAGCTTCCGGGACAGCCAATACACCGGGGAGCTGTTTTTT.

The gene calls are TRBV9 and TRBJ1-3; a weak D match, TRBD1 (5 bases). V lost 2 bases and J 1 base, leaving 10 bases between the germline ends. Germline V gives CDR1 SGDLS, CDR2 YYNGEE. The CDR3 covers 15 residues. DNA for the CDR3: TGTGCCAGCAGCGTCAGTGCAGGGTCTGGAAACACCATATATTTT. This codes for CASSVSAGSGNTIYF.